These 2 T cell receptor beta chains share one sample of origin, sequenced in a study of shared clonotypes between healthy human individuals. Selected positively for CCR7 and CD45RO-negative, naive CD8 cells excluded terminally differentiated effector memory CD45RA+ cells. Profiled with immunoSEQ multiplex PCR; TCRdb holds only in-frame clones, not every one. The table lists under 2,000,000 clones, about 94% of them singletons. The sequenced sample was naive CD8+ T cells sorted from blood. The receptors were sampled from a man aged 18 to 29 in good health.

The chain combines TRBV25-1 with TRBJ1-1; D not certain. Germline CDR1 MGHDK, CDR2 SYGVNS. CDR3 length: 11 amino acids. Between the trimmed V and J ends, which lost 8 bases and 5 bases, there was a span of 9 bases. The CDR3 region is CASERGTEAFF. Written as DNA, the CDR3 is TGTGCCAGCGAACGAGGAACTGAAGCTTTCTTT.

V usage is TRBV6-1 and J usage is TRBJ2-1, with 7 nucleotides matching TRBD1. The junction had 8 bases not matched to a gene; V was cut back by 4 bases and J by 5 bases. Looked up from germline, CDR1 is MNHNS and CDR2 is SASEGT. The CDR3 runs to 15 residues. In nucleotides, the CDR3 is TGTGCCAGCAGTGGTTCAGGGGGTTTGGACAATGAGCAGTTCTTC. This gives the protein CASSGSGGLDNEQFF.